The text below deals with one T cell receptor beta chain. Its matching antigen is unknown. Individual cDNA molecules carried attached unique molecular identifiers. TCRdb itself ran the 5' RACE reads through MiXCR, one entry per CDR3 protein. Here the sample spans around 28,000 distinct CDR3 sequences, 5% to 6% being singletons. CDR1 is MNHNY and CDR2 is SVGAGI in the germline V gene (reference sequence). After removal of 0 bases from V and 8 bases from J, the junction contained 6 bases not matched to a gene. The length of the CDR3 is 15 residues. These data originate in a study of early T cells in non-severe SARS-CoV-2 infection. The wider study: With bulk RNA from unsorted whole blood as input, sequencing yielded unpaired chains.

Study observations and caveats: Matching with VDJdb favored anti-spike CD8 responses (missing private and CD4 specificities).

Specimen: whole blood. The sequence derives from an adult who was a healthcare worker with PCR-confirmed SARS-CoV-2 infection or an uninfected control (not recorded which). The chain employs TRBV6-6 and TRBJ1-2; 10 positions match TRBD1. The CDR3 DNA reads TGTGCCAGCAGTTACTCCGGGACAGGGGCGGCGGGCTACACCTTC. Translating it yields CASSYSGTGAAGYTF.